Sequencing of this TCR beta chain was carried out in a study of T cell repertoires in cytomegalovirus infection. On the study more broadly: Recently described HLA-C-restricted plus well-studied HLA-B-restricted CMV epitopes were used. Indications came from public TCR beta signatures; they pointed to CMV infection and to a matching HLA type. Study outcomes and limitations: CMV-specific HLA-C-restricted TCR beta clonotypes dominated the ex vivo response.

With respect to this clonotype: What it binds is unknown.

This CDR3 is built from 16 residues. Germline CDR1 MNHEY, CDR2 SVGEGT. V shed 6 bases and J 4 bases; nucleotides not matched to a gene: 9. Using its own MiXCR run on the reads, TCRdb lists one record per CDR3 protein. The sample lists tens of thousands of distinct CDR3 sequences, around 20% seen once, with roughly two thirds in the top ten. J is TRBJ1-2 and V is TRBV6-2 or TRBV6-3; 12 bases match TRBD1. The sequence derives from a human donor in good health (CMV status not recorded). Some clones in this sample may be carry-over from other donors' samples. The sequencing used CD8+ T cells from cultured PBMCs, collected from culture after CMV antigen stimulation. CDR3 coding DNA: TGTGCCAGCAGACCCTGGGACAGGGGGCCGGGCTATGGCTACACCTTC. Translating it yields CASRPWDRGPGYGYTF.